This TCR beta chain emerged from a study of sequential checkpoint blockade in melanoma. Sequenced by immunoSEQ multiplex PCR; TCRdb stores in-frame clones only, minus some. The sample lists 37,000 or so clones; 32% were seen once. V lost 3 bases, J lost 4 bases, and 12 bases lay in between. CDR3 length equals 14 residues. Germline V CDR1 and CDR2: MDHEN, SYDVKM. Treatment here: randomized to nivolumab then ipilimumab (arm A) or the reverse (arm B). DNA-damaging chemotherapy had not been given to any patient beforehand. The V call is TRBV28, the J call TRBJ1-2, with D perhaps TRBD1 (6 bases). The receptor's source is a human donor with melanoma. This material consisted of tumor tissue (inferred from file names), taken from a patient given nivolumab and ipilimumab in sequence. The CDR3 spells CASSLGGQVYGYTF. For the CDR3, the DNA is TGTGCCAGCAGTTTGGGGGGACAAGTCTATGGCTACACCTTC.